The 15 T cell receptor beta chains presented below share a single source sample, sequenced in a study of T-cell memory formation after mild COVID-19. TCRdb used MiXCR to reprocess the 5' RACE reads, holding one entry per CDR3 protein. The sample shows approximately 350,000 distinct CDR3 sequences, 28% of them seen only once. The source material was PBMCs or a T cell subset sorted from them (not recorded which). The receptors here all came from an adult woman who had mild COVID-19 (a few samples of this study predate the infection). Cell type and time point are not known.

The chain has TRBV12-3 or TRBV12-4 and TRBJ1-1; 8 nucleotides align to TRBD1. The junction had 9 bases not matched to a gene; V was cut back by 3 bases and J by 6 bases. There are 15 residues in the CDR3. CDR3 region: CASSFTAGQGPEAFF. The DNA for the CDR3 is TGTGCCAGCAGTTTCACCGCTGGACAGGGACCTGAAGCTTTCTTT.

The chain links TRBV7-2 to TRBJ2-3, with 10 bases lining up with TRBD2. CDR1 and CDR2 (germline): SGHTA, FQGNSA. Trimming took 0 bases from V and 5 from J; bases not matched to a gene: 5. The CDR3 has 16 amino acids. The CDR3 bases are TGTGCCAGCAGCTTAGCGCTCCTAGCGGGAGTAGATACGCAGTATTTT. It is translated as CASSLALLAGVDTQYF.

This clonotype has a handful of counts. This sequence joins TRBV7-9 and TRBJ2-7, with 9 bases lining up with TRBD2. The CDR3 is 16 amino acids. Germline CDR1 and CDR2: SEHNR and FQNEAQ (reference sequence). V lost 7 bases to trimming and J lost 2 bases; unmatched junction nucleotides: 12. CDR3 bases: TGTGCCAGCACCCCTCCGGGACTAGCAAACCCCTACGAGCAGTACTTC. It codes for CASTPPGLANPYEQYF. The entire variable domain, with the rest obtained from reference TRBV7-9 and TRBJ2-7, is as follows: DTGVSQNPRHKITKRGQNVTFRCDPISEHNRLYWYRQTLGQGPEFLTYFQNEAQLEKSRLLSDRFSAERPKGSFSTLEIQRTEQGDSAMYLCASTPPGLANPYEQYFGPGTRLTVT.

This clonotype was detected a few times. The V and J genes are TRBV12-3 or TRBV12-4 and TRBJ2-5; 8 nucleotides agree with TRBD2. V gave up 9 bases and J gave up 5 bases; unmatched junction bases: 8. The CDR3 has 13 residues. The CDR3 protein is CASRPSGGETQYF. The CDR3 nucleotides are TGTGCCAGTAGACCCTCGGGAGGGGAGACCCAGTACTTC.

This clonotype turned up a few times. This chain links TRBV21-1 with TRBJ1-2; the table's D call, TRBD1, has no DNA check behind it. TRBV21-1 is termed a pseudogene. The CDR3 totals 16 residues. The CDR3 DNA is TGTGCCAGCAGCAAAGAATGGGGGGAGATTAACTATGGCTACACCTTC. Translation: CASSKEWGEINYGYTF.

The chain uses TRBV10-3 and TRBJ2-1, with 14 bases that match TRBD2. V was pared by 6 bases and J by 9 bases, with 4 bases of the junction left unmatched. This CDR3 is 14 amino acids long. Germline V gives CDR1 ENHRY, CDR2 SYGVKD. This CDR3 is CAIRGTSGSLEQFF. For the CDR3, the DNA is TGTGCCATCAGGGGGACTAGCGGGAGTCTTGAGCAGTTCTTC.

This clonotype was seen once. This chain links TRBV7-8 with TRBJ2-3; 9 nucleotides line up with TRBD2. Germline CDR1 and CDR2: SGHVS and FQNEAQ. V dropped 3 bases and J dropped 4; count of bases not matched to a gene: 17. CDR3 length: 19 amino acids. CDR3 region: CASSFLTSLAGVRADTQYF. The DNA for the CDR3 is TGTGCCAGCAGCTTTCTTACTTCCTTAGCGGGAGTACGGGCAGATACGCAGTATTTT.

This clonotype was counted only a few times. The rearrangement joins TRBV5-4 to TRBJ2-1, with 12 bases identical to TRBD2. Germline values: CDR1 SGHNT, CDR2 YYREEE (reference sequence). V lost 7 bases and J lost 2; bases outside the gene matches: 7. The length of the CDR3 is 16 residues. The CDR3: CASRPASGGAYNEQFF. For the CDR3, the DNA is TGTGCCAGCCGCCCGGCTAGCGGGGGGGCCTACAATGAGCAGTTCTTC.

This clonotype was counted only a few times. The V gene is TRBV29-1, the J gene TRBJ2-3, with D hard to call. Trimming took 3 bases from V and 2 from J, leaving 6 bases between them. The CDR3 consists of 12 residues. CDR1 is SQVTM and CDR2 is ANQGSEA in the germline V gene. CDR3 amino acids: CSVDPATDTQYF. The CDR3 DNA reads TGCAGCGTTGATCCAGCCACAGATACGCAGTATTTT.

The V call is TRBV2, the J call TRBJ1-1, with D uncertain. V was cut by 5 bases and J by 11 bases, with 12 bases left in between. Germline CDR1 SNHLY, CDR2 FYNNEI. This CDR3 spans 11 amino acids. This CDR3 reads CASSLSPLAFF. The CDR3 DNA reads as TGTGCCAGCAGTCTGTCGCCTCTGGCTTTCTTT.

The rearrangement links TRBV19 to TRBJ2-5, with D unclear. The germline gives CDR1 LNHDA, CDR2 SQIVND (reference sequence). Trimming stripped 6 bases from V and 5 bases from J, with 13 bases between. This CDR3 region has 13 residues. The CDR3, as DNA: TGTGCCAGTAGGCGGATGAAAGGGGAGACCCAGTACTTC. Residues: CASRRMKGETQYF.

In this sample, this clonotype turned up a few times. CDR3 sequence reads: CASVGREVMNTEAFF. CDR3 nucleotides: TGTGCCAGTGTTGGGCGGGAGGTCATGAACACTGAAGCTTTCTTT. This sequence joins TRBV6-2 or TRBV6-3 and TRBJ1-1; D ambiguous. Germline V gives CDR1 MNHEY, CDR2 SVGEGT. The CDR3 consists of 15 residues. V was shortened by 9 bases and J by 0 bases, with 17 bases between the two germline ends.

The J gene is TRBJ1-1, the V gene TRBV10-3; D call uncertain. CDR1 is ENHRY, CDR2 SYGVKD, per germline. This CDR3 has 14 amino acids. V was cut by 6 bases and J by 5 bases, with 16 bases left in between. The DNA of the CDR3 is TGTGCCATCAGGGAGGTCTCCCTGGGGACTGAAGCTTTCTTT. Protein sequence: CAIREVSLGTEAFF.

This clonotype was detected a few times. V is TRBV6-5 and J is TRBJ1-2; 8 positions agree with TRBD1. V shed 5 bases, J shed 2 bases, and the junction held 4 bases outside the gene matches. CDR1 and CDR2 from the germline V gene are MNHEY and SVGAGI. The CDR3 runs to 14 residues. The chain's CDR3 is CASSSRQGNYGYTF. CDR3 sequence (DNA): TGTGCCAGCAGTAGTCGACAGGGGAACTATGGCTACACCTTC.

This clonotype has only a few counts. V and J are TRBV20-1 and TRBJ2-3; no clear D gene. CDR1 is DFQATT and CDR2 is SNEGSKA in the germline V gene (reference sequence). The CDR3 extends over 15 amino acids. V gave up 2 bases and J gave up 5 bases, with 17 bases separating them. DNA of the CDR3: TGCAGTGCTAGAATTAGTTTTGGGCACGGAGATACGCAGTATTTT. This translates into CSARISFGHGDTQYF.